Shown below are 4 T cell receptor beta chains from a single sample sequenced in a study of blood T cell repertoires in COVID-19. Produced via immunoSEQ multiplex PCR; TCRdb's table is partial and in-frame only. The sample consists of approximately 200,000 clones, roughly nine tenths of them appearing once. Sequenced: peripheral blood. The source of these receptors is a woman between 50 and 59 years old with acute or convalescent COVID-19.

The V call is TRBV18, the J call TRBJ2-3; TRBD2 is a possible D gene (5 bases). The CDR3 is 15 residues long. Germline CDR1 and CDR2: KGHSH and LQKENI. The V gene lost 2 bases and the J gene lost 2 bases, with 11 bases spanning the gap. Written as DNA, the CDR3 is TGTGCCAGCTCACCATCGTTGGACTTCACAGATACGCAGTATTTT. This codes for CASSPSLDFTDTQYF.

The chain combines TRBV7-9 with TRBJ1-4; the match to TRBD1 covers 7 bases. Germline CDR1 and CDR2: SEHNR and FQNEAQ (reference sequence). Trimming took 5 bases from V and 2 from J; bases not matched to a gene: 5. CDR3 size: 15 residues. The CDR3 coding sequence is TGTGCCAGCAGCCAAGACAGGGTCACTAATGAAAAACTGTTTTTT. Translated: CASSQDRVTNEKLFF.

The CDR3 region is CASSQDPGVWQGVLGYTF. Here the CDR3 DNA reads TGCGCCAGCAGCCAAGATCCTGGTGTTTGGCAGGGCGTCCTTGGCTACACCTTC. V gene TRBV4-1 combines with J gene TRBJ1-2; possible D gene TRBD1, 5 bases. Trimming pared 0 bases from V and 7 bases from J, leaving 24 bases between. The germline gives CDR1 MGHRA, CDR2 YSYEKL. The CDR3 consists of 18 residues.

The V gene is TRBV12-3 or TRBV12-4, the J gene TRBJ1-5, with unresolved D. This CDR3 has 13 amino acids. Trimming left V 6 bases short and J 3 bases short, with 9 bases between. The DNA of the CDR3 is TGTGCCAGCAGCGGAGGTTTCAATCAGCCCCAGCATTTT. It codes for CASSGGFNQPQHF.